This TCR beta chain was recovered during a study of blood T cell repertoires in COVID-19. Study overall: The study drew acute and convalescent COVID-19 samples from the United States, Italy and Spain. Sources were T cells, B-cell-depleted T cells, or PBMCs; the material itself was cDNA or gDNA.

In the source study's methods: Amplification of reference gene primers was used by the study to estimate nucleated cell counts. TCRdb's copy holds only in-frame clones and misses some; the assay was immunoSEQ multiplex PCR. The DNA was the basis for D and trimming; V, J and clone size are from that table. The data contain approximately 200,000 clones, less than 90% of them singletons. CDR3 length: 18 amino acids. CDR1 and CDR2 (germline): LNHDA, SQIVND (reference sequence). V lost 7 bases and J lost 14, with 33 bases in between. The sample consisted of peripheral blood. V usage is TRBV19 and J usage is TRBJ1-6, with a tentative D call TRBD1 (6 bases). The clonotype comes from a man between 65 and 80 years old with active or convalescent COVID-19. The CDR3 DNA is TGTGCCAGTACTCAACGGGGGGGGCCGATAAAAAAATTTGGGGCCCTCCACTTT. It is translated as CASTQRGGPIKKFGALHF.